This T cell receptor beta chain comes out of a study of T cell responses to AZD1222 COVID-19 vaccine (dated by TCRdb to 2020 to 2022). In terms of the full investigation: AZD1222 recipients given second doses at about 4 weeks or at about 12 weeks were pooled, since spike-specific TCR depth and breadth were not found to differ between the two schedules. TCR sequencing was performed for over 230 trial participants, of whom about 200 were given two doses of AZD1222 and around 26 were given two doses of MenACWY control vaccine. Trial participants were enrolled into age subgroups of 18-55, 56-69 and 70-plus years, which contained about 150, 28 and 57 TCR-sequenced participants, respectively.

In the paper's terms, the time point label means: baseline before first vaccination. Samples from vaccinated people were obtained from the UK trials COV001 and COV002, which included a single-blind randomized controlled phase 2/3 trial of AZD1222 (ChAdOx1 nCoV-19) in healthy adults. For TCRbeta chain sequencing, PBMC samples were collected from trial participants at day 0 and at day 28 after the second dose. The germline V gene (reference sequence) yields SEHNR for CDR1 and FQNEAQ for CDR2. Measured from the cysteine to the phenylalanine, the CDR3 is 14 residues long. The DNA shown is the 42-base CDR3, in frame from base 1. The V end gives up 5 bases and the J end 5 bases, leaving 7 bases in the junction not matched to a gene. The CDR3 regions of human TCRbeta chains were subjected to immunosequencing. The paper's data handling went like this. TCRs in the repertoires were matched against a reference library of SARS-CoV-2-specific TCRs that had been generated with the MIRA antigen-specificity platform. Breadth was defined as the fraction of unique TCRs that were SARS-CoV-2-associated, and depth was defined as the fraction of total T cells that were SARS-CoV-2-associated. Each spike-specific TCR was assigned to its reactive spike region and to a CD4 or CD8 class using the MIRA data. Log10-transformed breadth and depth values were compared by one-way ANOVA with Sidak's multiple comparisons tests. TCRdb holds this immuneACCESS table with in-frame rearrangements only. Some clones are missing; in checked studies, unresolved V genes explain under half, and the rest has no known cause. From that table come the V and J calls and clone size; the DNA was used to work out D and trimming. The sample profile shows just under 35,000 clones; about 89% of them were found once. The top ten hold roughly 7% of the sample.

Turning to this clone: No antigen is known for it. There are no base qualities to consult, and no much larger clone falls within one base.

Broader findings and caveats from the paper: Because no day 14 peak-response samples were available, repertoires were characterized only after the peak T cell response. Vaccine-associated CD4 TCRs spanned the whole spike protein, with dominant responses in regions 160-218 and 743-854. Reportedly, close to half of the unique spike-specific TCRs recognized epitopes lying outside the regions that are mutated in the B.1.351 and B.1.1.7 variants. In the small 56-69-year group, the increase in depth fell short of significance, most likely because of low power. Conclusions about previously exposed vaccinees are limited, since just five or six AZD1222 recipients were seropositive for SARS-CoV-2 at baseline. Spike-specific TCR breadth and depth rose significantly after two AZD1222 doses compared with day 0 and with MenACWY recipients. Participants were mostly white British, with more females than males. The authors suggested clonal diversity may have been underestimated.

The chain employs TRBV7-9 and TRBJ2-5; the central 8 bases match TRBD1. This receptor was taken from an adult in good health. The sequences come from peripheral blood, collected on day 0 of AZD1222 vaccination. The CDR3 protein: CASSPDRVLETQYF. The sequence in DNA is TGTGCCAGCAGCCCGGACAGGGTGCTTGAGACCCAGTACTTC.